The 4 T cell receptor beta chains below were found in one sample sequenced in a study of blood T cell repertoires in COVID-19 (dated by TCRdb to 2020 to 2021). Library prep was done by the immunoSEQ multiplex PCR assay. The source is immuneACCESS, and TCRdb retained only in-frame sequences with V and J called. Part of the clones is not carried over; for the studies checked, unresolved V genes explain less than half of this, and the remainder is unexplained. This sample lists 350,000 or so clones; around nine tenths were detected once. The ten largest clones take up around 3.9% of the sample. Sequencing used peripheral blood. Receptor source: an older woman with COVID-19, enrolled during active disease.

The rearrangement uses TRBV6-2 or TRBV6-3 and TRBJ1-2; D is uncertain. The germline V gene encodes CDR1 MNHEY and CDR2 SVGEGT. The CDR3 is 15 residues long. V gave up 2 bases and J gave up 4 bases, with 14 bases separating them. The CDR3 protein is CASSYRESLFYGYTF. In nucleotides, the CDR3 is TGTGCCAGCAGTTACAGGGAGTCCCTGTTCTATGGCTACACCTTC.

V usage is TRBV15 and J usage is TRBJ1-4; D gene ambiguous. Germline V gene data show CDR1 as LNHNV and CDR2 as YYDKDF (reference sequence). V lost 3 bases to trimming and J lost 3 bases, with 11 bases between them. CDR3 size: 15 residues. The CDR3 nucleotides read TGTGCCACCAGCAGCGTGAGGGTGGCTAATGAAAAACTGTTTTTT. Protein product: CATSSVRVANEKLFF.

Written as DNA, the CDR3 is TGTGCCAGCAGCCCTCGGACTAGCGGGGAACAAGAGACCCAGTACTTC. Its translation: CASSPRTSGEQETQYF. The genes are TRBV7-7 and TRBJ2-5; 12 bases fit TRBD2. V lost 5 bases to trimming and J lost 2 bases; unmatched junction nucleotides: 6. The germline gives CDR1 SSHAT, CDR2 FNYEAQ (reference sequence). The length of the CDR3 is 16 residues.

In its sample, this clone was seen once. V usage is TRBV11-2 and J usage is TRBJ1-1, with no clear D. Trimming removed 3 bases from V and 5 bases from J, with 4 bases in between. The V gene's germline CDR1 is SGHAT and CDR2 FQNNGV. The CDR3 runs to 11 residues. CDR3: CASSFHTEAFF. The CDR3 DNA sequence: TGTGCCAGCAGCTTCCATACTGAAGCTTTCTTT.